This T cell receptor (beta chain) was sequenced during a study of T-cell memory formation after mild COVID-19. Each CDR3 protein is one row after TCRdb ran MiXCR on the 5' RACE reads. The sample lists under 550,000 distinct CDR3 sequences, over 15% occurring once. This clonotype showed up just a few times. Antigen specificity is unknown. The CDR3 has 15 amino acids. Trimming left V 4 bases short and J 4 bases short, with 14 bases between. Looked up from germline, CDR1 is SGHVT and CDR2 is SQSDAQ. The study, taken as a whole, reports: There was a balanced CD4/CD8 profile in clones contracting day 15 to 85, and later expanders leaned CD4+.

This chain uses TRBV7-4 with TRBJ1-5; D might be TRBD1 (6 bases). The clonotype was recovered from a man between 18 and 35 years old who had mild COVID-19 (a few samples of this study predate the infection). Cell type and time point are not known. Sequenced input: PBMCs or a T cell subset sorted from them (not recorded which). The DNA for the CDR3 is TGTGCCAGCAGCTGGCGGGGGGGGCCGAATCAGCCCCAGCATTTT. Translated: CASSWRGGPNQPQHF.